The 18 T cell receptor beta chains presented below share a single source sample, sequenced in a study of blood T cell repertoires in COVID-19 (dated by TCRdb to 2019 to 2021). Libraries were built with the immunoSEQ multiplex PCR assay. TCRdb mirrors the immuneACCESS table, restricted to in-frame sequences. Some clones are absent from its copies; in checked studies, under half trace to an unresolved V gene, and the reason for the others is unknown. The sample includes around 240,000 clones, with around 80% observed a single time. The leading ten clones occupy around 1.5% of the sample. The source material was peripheral blood. The receptors come from a woman between 40 and 50 years old who had recovered from COVID-19.

The genes are TRBV19 and TRBJ2-5; the D gene is possibly TRBD2 (5 bases). The germline V gene has CDR1 LNHDA and CDR2 SQIVND (reference sequence). V dropped 2 bases and J dropped 2 bases, with 9 bases sitting between them. The CDR3 runs to 14 residues. The CDR3 sequence: CASSITRGQETQYF. As DNA, the CDR3 is TGTGCCAGTAGTATAACTCGGGGACAAGAGACCCAGTACTTC.

The chain combines TRBV3-1 (or the pseudogene TRBV3-2) with TRBJ1-2; D is perhaps TRBD1 (6 bases). V lost 0 bases, J lost 6 bases, and 8 bases lay in between. CDR3 length: 13 residues. The germline V gene has CDR1 LGHDT and CDR2 YNNKEL (reference sequence). CDR3 residues: CASSQDRGDGYTF. For the CDR3, the DNA is TGTGCCAGCAGCCAAGACAGGGGTGATGGCTACACCTTC.

The gene calls are TRBV7-8 and TRBJ1-1, with D uncertain. Per the germline V gene, CDR1 is SGHVS and CDR2 is FQNEAQ. V shed 5 bases and J shed 0 bases, with 13 bases lying between them. The CDR3 has 15 amino acids. CDR3 sequence: CASSSGIYMNTEAFF. The CDR3 nucleotides read TGTGCCAGCAGCAGCGGGATCTACATGAACACTGAAGCTTTCTTT.

The rearrangement joins TRBV6-2 or TRBV6-3 to TRBJ2-7; D unclear. V lost 3 bases and J lost 3, with 6 bases in between. There are 12 residues in the CDR3. Germline V lookup: CDR1 MNHEY, CDR2 SVGEGT. The CDR3 reads CASSYELYEQYF. CDR3 coding DNA: TGTGCCAGCAGTTATGAACTCTACGAGCAGTACTTC.

This clone was seen a single time. The rearrangement uses TRBV10-1 and TRBJ2-3; D might be TRBD2 (6 bases). Germline V CDR1 and CDR2: WNHNN, SYGVQD (reference sequence). The CDR3 is made up of 15 amino acids. Trimming removed 6 bases at V and 6 bases at J, with 19 bases between. CDR3 in amino acids: CASRPDGGFTDTQYF. In nucleotides, the CDR3 is TGCGCCAGCAGACCCGATGGAGGGTTCACGGATACGCAGTATTTT.

The rearrangement joins TRBV25-1 to TRBJ1-6, with a possible D match to TRBD1 (5 bases). The ends were cut back, 3 bases at V and 9 bases at J, with 15 bases in the middle. This CDR3 has 15 residues. Germline V gives CDR1 MGHDK, CDR2 SYGVNS. DNA for the CDR3: TGTGCCAGCAGTGATGGGGGGGGTCGTGGTTCACCCCTCCACTTT. Amino acids: CASSDGGGRGSPLHF.

The V gene is TRBV19, the J gene TRBJ1-6; D perhaps matches TRBD1 (6 bases). In germline, CDR1 is LNHDA, CDR2 SQIVND (reference sequence). Trimming cost V 7 bases and J 5 bases, with 27 bases left between them. The CDR3 contains 19 residues. The CDR3 reads CASTPGVVNREGHNSPLHF. The CDR3 DNA reads TGTGCCAGTACCCCTGGAGTAGTAAACAGGGAAGGGCATAATTCACCCCTCCACTTT.

CDR3 in DNA: TGTGCCAGTAGTCCGGGGACAGGGGATAATAGCAATCAGCCCCAGCATTTT. Protein sequence: CASSPGTGDNSNQPQHF. The chain combines TRBV19 with TRBJ1-5; 10 positions match TRBD1. The CDR3 loop spans 17 amino acids. In germline, CDR1 is LNHDA, CDR2 SQIVND (reference sequence). With V trimmed by 5 bases and J by 0 bases, 7 bases remained unmatched.

The rearrangement links TRBV2 to TRBJ2-1; D perhaps matches TRBD1 (5 bases). Germline V gives CDR1 SNHLY, CDR2 FYNNEI. The V end was cut by 6 bases, the J end by 8 bases, with 17 bases between. This CDR3 is built from 14 residues. Written as DNA, the CDR3 is TGTGCCAGCAGATACCTGACAGATGGGGATGAGCAGTTCTTC. Translation gives CASRYLTDGDEQFF.

The J gene is TRBJ1-4, the V gene TRBV29-1; D is unresolved. V was clipped by 4 bases and J by 7 bases, with 13 bases between them. The CDR3 is made up of 13 amino acids. The germline CDR1 and CDR2 sequences are SQVTM and ANQGSEA. The CDR3 reads CSVVRSLGEKLFF. The CDR3 nucleotides read TGCAGCGTTGTGCGTAGCCTAGGTGAAAAACTGTTTTTT.

The chain joins TRBV7-2 to TRBJ1-6; no definite D call. In germline, CDR1 is SGHTA, CDR2 FQGNSA. Trimming stripped 3 bases from V and 9 bases from J, with 12 bases between. This CDR3 has 14 residues. The CDR3: CASSLRDYSSPLHF. The DNA of the CDR3 is TGTGCCAGCAGCTTGAGGGATTATTCTTCACCCCTCCACTTT.

V and J are TRBV5-6 and TRBJ2-3; TRBD2 matches at 7 bases. The CDR3 is 14 residues long. CDR1 SGHDT and CDR2 YYEEEE come from the germline V gene. The ends lost 4 bases at V and 2 bases at J; junction bases unmatched: 4. CDR3 in DNA: TGTGCCAGCAGCCCGGGGGGTCCCACAGATACGCAGTATTTT. Its translation: CASSPGGPTDTQYF.

The chain combines TRBV6-4 with TRBJ1-2; D is ambiguous. V lost 0 bases to trimming and J lost 6 bases, with 11 bases between them. The germline V gene encodes CDR1 MRHNA and CDR2 SNTAGT. The CDR3 spans 14 residues. The DNA of the CDR3 is TGTGCCAGCAGTGACTCGGCAGGATTGGATGGCTACACCTTC. It encodes CASSDSAGLDGYTF.

The chain couples TRBV7-9 to TRBJ1-1, with 8 positions matching TRBD1. The CDR3 runs 14 residues. Germline-derived CDR1 and CDR2 are SEHNR and FQNEAQ (reference sequence). V shed 7 bases and J 6 bases; nucleotides not matched to a gene: 10. CDR3 loop: CASTADRGWAEAFF. CDR3 bases: TGTGCCAGCACCGCAGACAGGGGCTGGGCTGAAGCTTTCTTT.

J is TRBJ2-3 and V is TRBV18, with 7 bases identical to TRBD2. Germline V CDR1 and CDR2: KGHSH, LQKENI. Losses at the gene ends were 2 bases for V and 2 bases for J; bases not matched to a gene: 4. This CDR3 has 15 amino acids. The CDR3 protein is CASSPSGGDTDTQYF. The CDR3 bases are TGTGCCAGCTCACCAAGTGGGGGGGACACAGATACGCAGTATTTT. The complete variable domain, with remaining parts taken from reference TRBV18 and TRBJ2-3, reads NAGVMQNPRHLVRRRGQEARLRCSPMKGHSHVYWYRQLPEEGLKFMVYLQKENIIDESGMPKERFSAEFPKEGPSILRIQQVVRGDSAAYFCASSPSGGDTDTQYFGPGTRLTVL.

The chain carries TRBV28 and TRBJ2-3, with TRBD1 identical over 10 bases. Germline CDR1 reads MDHEN; CDR2 reads SYDVKM. There are 18 residues in the CDR3. V dropped 7 bases and J dropped 0; count of bases not matched to a gene: 13. CDR3 DNA: TGTGCCAGCACCGACCCGCGGGACAGGGGATTTAGCACAGATACGCAGTATTTT. Its translation: CASTDPRDRGFSTDTQYF.

V is TRBV7-6 and J is TRBJ1-3; no clear D. The germline V and J ends were trimmed by 4 bases and 3 bases, with 19 bases remaining between them. Germline V CDR1 and CDR2: SGHVS, FNYEAQ. This CDR3 region has 17 residues. The CDR3 coding sequence is TGTGCCAGCAGCTCCGGGTACGGGATGAAGGATGGAAACACCATATATTTT. Translation: CASSSGYGMKDGNTIYF.

CDR3 sequence (DNA): TGTGCCAGCAGCCGCACCGGGAGAACGAACACCGGGGAGCTGTTTTTT. Its translation: CASSRTGRTNTGELFF. The J gene is TRBJ2-2, the V gene TRBV7-2; the D gene is possibly TRBD2 (6 bases). Germline V gene sequence: CDR1 SGHTA, CDR2 FQGNSA. The CDR3 sequence is 16 residues long. V dropped 5 bases and J dropped 0 bases, with 13 bases sitting between them. The full variable domain, completed using reference TRBV7-2 and TRBJ2-2, is GAGVSQSPSNKVTEKGKDVELRCDPISGHTALYWYRQSLGQGLEFLIYFQGNSAPDKSGLPSDRFSAERTGGSVSTLTIQRTQQEDSAVYLCASSRTGRTNTGELFFGEGSRLTVL.